These T cell receptor beta chains were read from a single sample in a study of T cell responses to AZD1222 COVID-19 vaccine. The table came from immunoSEQ multiplex PCR; TCRdb's copy has only in-frame clones and leaves some out. The data hold about 78,000 clones, with about 84% observed a single time. The sample in question was peripheral blood, obtained on day 0 of AZD1222 vaccination. Every receptor here comes from an adult in good health. Each CDR3 is given with its conserved first and last residue. Each record gives: CDR3 DNA, CDR3 protein, clone size, D gene, J gene, V gene. The D gene is left open where the match is weak. For some rows the clone size is stated as once, few or many, or as a class when expanded; others skip it.

CDR3nt: TGTGCCTGGAGTCGTGCCGGTACCTACGAGCAGTACTTC
CDR3aa: CAWSRAGTYEQYF
abundance: NA
d_gene: NA
j_gene: TRBJ2-7
v_gene: TRBV30

CDR3nt: TGTGCCAGCAGTCGCGGACCGCGCTATGGCTACACCTTC
CDR3aa: CASSRGPRYGYTF
abundance: NA
d_gene: NA
j_gene: TRBJ1-2
v_gene: TRBV12-3/TRBV12-4

CDR3nt: TGTGCCAGCAGCGGCCGACAGGACCCCTACGAGCAGTACTTC
CDR3aa: CASSGRQDPYEQYF
abundance: NA
d_gene: NA
j_gene: TRBJ2-7
v_gene: TRBV7-9

CDR3nt: TGTGCCAGCAGCTTAGCCGGTCAGCCCGAGCAGTACTTC
CDR3aa: CASSLAGQPEQYF
abundance: NA
d_gene: NA
j_gene: TRBJ2-7
v_gene: TRBV7-9

CDR3nt: TGCAGCGCCACCTCAGGAGTCTCCACCTACGAGCAGTACTTC
CDR3aa: CSATSGVSTYEQYF
abundance: NA
d_gene: NA
j_gene: TRBJ2-7
v_gene: TRBV29-1

CDR3nt: TGCACCAGGGGTAGGGCTAGCGGGAAGGATAATGAGCAGTTCTTC
CDR3aa: CTRGRASGKDNEQFF
abundance: NA
d_gene: NA
j_gene: TRBJ2-1
v_gene: TRBV1

CDR3nt: TGTGCCAGCAGCTTCGTACAGGGTTTCAATCAGCCCCAGCATTTT
CDR3aa: CASSFVQGFNQPQHF
abundance: NA
d_gene: NA
j_gene: TRBJ1-5
v_gene: TRBV5-8

CDR3nt: TGTGCCAGCAGCTTGGACAGGGGTTACACTGAAGCTTTCTTT
CDR3aa: CASSLDRGYTEAFF
abundance: NA
d_gene: TRBD1
j_gene: TRBJ1-1
v_gene: TRBV5-4

CDR3nt: TGTGCCAGCAGCCATAATGCTTGGACTAGCGGGGGTAACACCGGGGAGCTGTTTTTT
CDR3aa: CASSHNAWTSGGNTGELFF
abundance: NA
d_gene: TRBD2
j_gene: TRBJ2-2
v_gene: TRBV7-6

CDR3nt: TGTGCCAGCAGTGTCTCTTTCTCTGGAAACACCATATATTTT
CDR3aa: CASSVSFSGNTIYF
abundance: NA
d_gene: NA
j_gene: TRBJ1-3
v_gene: TRBV7-8

CDR3nt: TGTGCCAGCAGCCATGCCGGGGAAGGGGACAGGGTGGTCTATGAGCAGTTCTTC
CDR3aa: CASSHAGEGDRVVYEQFF
abundance: NA
d_gene: TRBD1
j_gene: TRBJ2-1
v_gene: TRBV3-1/TRBV3-2

CDR3nt: TGCGCCAGCAGCTTGGGGGGCTCTCAGGGGGAGACCCAGTACTTC
CDR3aa: CASSLGGSQGETQYF
abundance: NA
d_gene: NA
j_gene: TRBJ2-5
v_gene: TRBV5-1

CDR3nt: TGTGCCAGCAGCTTAGAAAAGGGAGGGGGTGAAAAACTGTTTTTT
CDR3aa: CASSLEKGGGEKLFF
abundance: NA
d_gene: NA
j_gene: TRBJ1-4
v_gene: TRBV7-6

CDR3nt: TGTGCCAGCGGACGAGGCGGGACTAGCGGGGGAATCACCTACGAGCAGTACTTC
CDR3aa: CASGRGGTSGGITYEQYF
abundance: few
d_gene: TRBD2
j_gene: TRBJ2-7
v_gene: TRBV5-4

CDR3nt: TGTGCCTGGAGTGGGGAAGGTACCGGGTTCTCTGGAAACACCATATATTTT
CDR3aa: CAWSGEGTGFSGNTIYF
abundance: few
d_gene: NA
j_gene: TRBJ1-3
v_gene: TRBV30

CDR3nt: TGTGCCAGCAGTACCCTGAGAGAAGGAAAACTGTTTTTT
CDR3aa: CASSTLREGKLFF
abundance: NA
d_gene: NA
j_gene: TRBJ1-4
v_gene: TRBV6-6

CDR3nt: TGCGCCAGCAGCTTGGGGGACAGGTCTAGAGAAAAACTGTTTTTT
CDR3aa: CASSLGDRSREKLFF
abundance: NA
d_gene: TRBD1
j_gene: TRBJ1-4
v_gene: TRBV5-1